A selection of T cell receptor beta chains follows, all from one sample in a study of metastatic and nonmetastatic thyroid tumors. Via MiXCR, TCRdb re-called the PCR reads. This sample has roughly 75,000 clones, with 12% found just once. The sample taken for sequencing was tumor tissue. These TCRs come from a female donor with papillary thyroid cancer or a benign thyroid nodule (not recorded which). Some clones in this sample may be carry-over from other donors' samples. The conserved cysteine and the conserved F or W are not part of the CDR3 here.

j_call | v_call | cdr3_aa
TRBJ2-1 | TRBV19 | ATQGQVLSEQF
TRBJ2-5 | TRBV12-5 | ASGLSAIKTQY
TRBJ2-6 | TRBV20-1 | SARGDRTSGANVLT
TRBJ2-7 | TRBV7-9 | ASIRTWSSYEQY
TRBJ2-1 | TRBV12-3/TRBV12-4 | ASTPGQVRRSGPDQF
TRBJ2-5 | TRBV29-1 | SISLLETQY
TRBJ2-1 | TRBV11-3 | ASSPRGMSYNEQF
TRBJ2-7 | TRBV7-6 | AISPRTSGRAYEQY
TRBJ2-1 | TRBV10-1 | ASSESGREQF
TRBJ2-1 | TRBV11-3 | ASSLDRVFNEQF
TRBJ2-3 | TRBV4-1 | ASSQEVSVTDTQY
TRBJ2-1 | TRBV6-1 | ASSLVPGQAYNEQF
TRBJ1-2 | TRBV29-1 | SVNDRGNVYGYT
TRBJ2-2 | TRBV2 | ASQRVPTGELF
TRBJ2-7 | TRBV11-2 | ASSLAGGQGGEQY
TRBJ1-1 | TRBV7-9 | ASSFRRPNTEAF
TRBJ2-3 | TRBV5-1 | ASSLNTDTQY
TRBJ2-3 | TRBV12-3/TRBV12-4 | ASSLTAGGTDTQY
TRBJ2-1 | TRBV3-1 | ASSQRTSHEQF
TRBJ1-6 | TRBV3-1 | ASSQGPYHNSPLH
TRBJ2-1 | TRBV2 | ASSEEAGGGGEQF
TRBJ1-1 | TRBV5-1 | ASSLGMNTEAF
TRBJ2-1 | TRBV20-1 | SASGLANYNEQF